This T cell receptor (beta chain) was identified during a study of T cells in Graves' hyperthyroidism and ophthalmopathy. This clonotype has ten or more counts. The source material, RNA transcripts, was used to amplify TCR beta CDR3 regions. With the HTBI primer set, the TCR CDR3 went through a first round of RT-PCR. One entry per CDR3 protein results from TCRdb running MiXCR on the multiplex PCR reads. There are under 700,000 distinct CDR3 sequences in the sample; 15% to 20% occur only once, and under 20% lies in the top ten. The CDR3 is made up of 14 amino acids. Germline assignment: CDR1 MDHEN and CDR2 SYDVKM. V gave up 6 bases and J gave up 3 bases; unmatched junction bases: 8.

The sample was blood. The chain carries TRBV28 and TRBJ2-7; 7 bases map to TRBD1. This clonotype originated in a woman younger than 35 with Graves' hyperthyroidism. The CDR3 loop is CASSSLRGNYEQYF. The CDR3 DNA follows: TGTGCCAGCAGCTCGCTCAGGGGGAACTACGAGCAGTACTTC.